This T cell receptor beta chain was recovered during a study of CD8+ T cells in alopecia areata. After removal of 7 bases from V and 7 bases from J, the junction contained 10 bases not matched to a gene. The CDR3 extends over 14 amino acids. CDR1 SGHVS and CDR2 FQNEAQ come from the germline V gene. Reverse transcription of extracted RNA yielded cDNA, which provided the sequencing template. Assay: immunoSEQ multiplex PCR; the TCRdb copy retains only in-frame clones and omits some. The sample carries 95,000 to 110,000 clones, roughly 89% recorded once. Treatment described: oral pan-JAK inhibitor, 5-10 mg twice daily.

The origin of this receptor is a human donor with alopecia areata. The source material was CD8+ T cells sorted from blood, sampled at week 24, from a patient treated with tofacitinib. This chain uses TRBV7-8 with TRBJ2-5, with TRBD1 matching 9 bases. The CDR3 here is CASITGGEGVTQYF. The CDR3 coding sequence is TGTGCCAGCATCACAGGGGGCGAGGGGGTGACCCAGTACTTC.